Sequencing of this T cell receptor beta chain was carried out in a study of PD-L1 blockade in urothelial cancer. Across the study: Male sex and bladder-origin urothelial cancer were recorded for twenty-five of 29 patients. Blood analysis was done at 3 weeks (second dose) and 6 weeks after treatment began. Median T cell yield from blood was roughly 150,000.

The protocol was immunoSEQ multiplex PCR, while the TCRdb copy is restricted to in-frame clones and leaves out a portion. This sample has about 86,000 clones; around 85% occur once, and the top ten carry about an eighth. The CDR3 consists of 14 residues. Trimming cost V 3 bases and J 4 bases; bases outside gene matches: 5. Germline lookup yields CDR1 SGHTA and CDR2 FQGNSA. The time point: pretreatment peripheral blood. The sample in question was PBMCs, obtained around atezolizumab (anti-PD-L1) treatment. The TCR originated in a man aged 60 to 75 with urothelial cancer. The chain links TRBV7-2 to TRBJ1-2, with 7 bases identical to TRBD1. CDR3 bases: TGTGCCAGCAGCTTCGGGACAGAACGCTATGGCTACACCTTC. It is translated as CASSFGTERYGYTF.